The clone carrying this T cell receptor (beta chain) was counted only a few times. Its antigen is not known. This record belongs to a study of identical twins. Findings and caveats of the study: Abundant cord blood beta clonotypes carried fewer insertions; memory repertoires showed none. Zero-insertion findings could be partly confounded by invariant cells (MAIT and iNKT cells).

Unique molecular identifiers were present on the cDNA, which also gained a universal primer site by template switching. One entry per CDR3 protein results from TCRdb running MiXCR on the 5' RACE reads. The sample shows 1.5 million to 2 million distinct CDR3 sequences, under 35% of them seen only once. CDR3 length: 13 amino acids. V was clipped by 4 bases and J by 4 bases, with 11 bases between them. Germline V gene sequence: CDR1 MGHDK, CDR2 SYGVNS. Healthy Caucasians alone served as donors. The sequence was obtained from a newborn girl in good health. The chain couples TRBV25-1 to TRBJ2-7; weak D call: TRBD2 (5 bases). The sequenced sample was cord blood. CDR3 sequence reads: CASSVSVAYEQYF. The CDR3 bases are TGTGCCAGCAGTGTGTCAGTAGCGTACGAGCAGTACTTC.